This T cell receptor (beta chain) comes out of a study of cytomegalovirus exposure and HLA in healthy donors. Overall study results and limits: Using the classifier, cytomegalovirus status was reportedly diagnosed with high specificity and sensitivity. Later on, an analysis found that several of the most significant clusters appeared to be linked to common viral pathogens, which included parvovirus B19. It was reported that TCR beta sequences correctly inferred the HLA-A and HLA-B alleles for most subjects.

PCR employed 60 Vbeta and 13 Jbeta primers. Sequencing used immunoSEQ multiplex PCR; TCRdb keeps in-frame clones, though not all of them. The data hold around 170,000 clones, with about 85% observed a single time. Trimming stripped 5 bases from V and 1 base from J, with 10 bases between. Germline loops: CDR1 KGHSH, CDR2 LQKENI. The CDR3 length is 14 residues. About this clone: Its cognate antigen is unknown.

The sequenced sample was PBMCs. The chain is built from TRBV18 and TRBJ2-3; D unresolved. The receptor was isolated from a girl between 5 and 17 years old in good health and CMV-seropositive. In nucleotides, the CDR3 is TGTGCCAGCTCAGCAGACACCCGCACAGATACGCAGTATTTT. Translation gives CASSADTRTDTQYF.